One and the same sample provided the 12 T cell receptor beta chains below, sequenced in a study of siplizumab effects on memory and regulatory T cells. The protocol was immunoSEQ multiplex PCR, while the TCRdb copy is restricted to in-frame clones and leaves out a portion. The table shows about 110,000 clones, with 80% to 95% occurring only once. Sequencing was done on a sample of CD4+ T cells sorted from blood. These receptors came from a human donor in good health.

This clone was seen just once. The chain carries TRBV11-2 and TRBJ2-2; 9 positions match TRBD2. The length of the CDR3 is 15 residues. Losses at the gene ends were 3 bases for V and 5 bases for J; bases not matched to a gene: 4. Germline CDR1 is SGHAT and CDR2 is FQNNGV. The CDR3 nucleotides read TGTGCCAGCAGCTTGAGCGGGGGGAAAACCGGGGAGCTGTTTTTT. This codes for CASSLSGGKTGELFF.

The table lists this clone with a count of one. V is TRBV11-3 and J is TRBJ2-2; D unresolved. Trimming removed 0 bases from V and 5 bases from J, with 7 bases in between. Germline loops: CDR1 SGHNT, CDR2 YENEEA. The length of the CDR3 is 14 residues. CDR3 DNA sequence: TGTGCCAGCAGCTTAGACAGGCGTACCGGGGAGCTGTTTTTT. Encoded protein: CASSLDRRTGELFF.

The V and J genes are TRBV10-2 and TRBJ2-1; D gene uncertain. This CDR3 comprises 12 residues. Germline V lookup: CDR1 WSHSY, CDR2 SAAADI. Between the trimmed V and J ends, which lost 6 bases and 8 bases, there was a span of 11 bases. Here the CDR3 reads CASSQNTDEQFF. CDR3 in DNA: TGCGCCAGCAGCCAAAACACGGATGAGCAGTTCTTC.

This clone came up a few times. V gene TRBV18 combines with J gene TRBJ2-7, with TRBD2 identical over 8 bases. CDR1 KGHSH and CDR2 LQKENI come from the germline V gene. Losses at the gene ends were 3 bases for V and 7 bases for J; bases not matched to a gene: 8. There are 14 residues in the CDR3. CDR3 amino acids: CASSPTSASMEQYF. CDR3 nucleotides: TGTGCCAGCTCACCGACTAGCGCGAGCATGGAGCAGTACTTC.

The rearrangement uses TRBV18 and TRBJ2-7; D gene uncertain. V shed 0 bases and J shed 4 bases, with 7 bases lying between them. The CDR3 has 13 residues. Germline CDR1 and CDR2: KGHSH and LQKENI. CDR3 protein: CASSPPLAYEQYF. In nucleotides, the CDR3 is TGTGCCAGCTCACCACCGTTAGCTTACGAGCAGTACTTC. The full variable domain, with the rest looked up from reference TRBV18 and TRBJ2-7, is NAGVMQNPRHLVRRRGQEARLRCSPMKGHSHVYWYRQLPEEGLKFMVYLQKENIIDESGMPKERFSAEFPKEGPSILRIQQVVRGDSAAYFCASSPPLAYEQYFGPGTRLTVT.

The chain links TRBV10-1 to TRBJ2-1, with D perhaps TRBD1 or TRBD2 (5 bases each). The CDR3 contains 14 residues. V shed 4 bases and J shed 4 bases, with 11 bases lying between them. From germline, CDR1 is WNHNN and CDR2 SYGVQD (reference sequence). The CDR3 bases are TGCGCCAGCAGTGCGGGGCAGGTTTACAATGAGCAGTTCTTC. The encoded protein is CASSAGQVYNEQFF.

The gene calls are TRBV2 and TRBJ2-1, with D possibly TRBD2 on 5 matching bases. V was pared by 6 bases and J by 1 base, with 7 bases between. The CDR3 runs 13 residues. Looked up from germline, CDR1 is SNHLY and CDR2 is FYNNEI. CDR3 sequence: CASREASYNEQFF. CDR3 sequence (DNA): TGTGCCAGCAGGGAGGCTTCCTACAATGAGCAGTTCTTC. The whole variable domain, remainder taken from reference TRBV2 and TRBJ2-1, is EPEVTQTPSHQVTQMGQEVILRCVPISNHLYFYWYRQILGQKVEFLVSFYNNEISEKSEIFDDQFSVERPDGSNFTLKIRSTKLEDSAMYFCASREASYNEQFFGPGTRLTVL.

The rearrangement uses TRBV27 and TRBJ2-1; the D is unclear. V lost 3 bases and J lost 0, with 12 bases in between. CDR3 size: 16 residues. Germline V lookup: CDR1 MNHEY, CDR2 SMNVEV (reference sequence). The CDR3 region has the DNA TGTGCCAGCAGTTTTCAACTTAGTTTCTCCTACAATGAGCAGTTCTTC. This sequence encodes CASSFQLSFSYNEQFF.

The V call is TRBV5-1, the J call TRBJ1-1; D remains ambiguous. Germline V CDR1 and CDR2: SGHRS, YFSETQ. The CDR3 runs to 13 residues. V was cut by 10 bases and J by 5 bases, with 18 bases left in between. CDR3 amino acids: CACSPGEGTEAFF. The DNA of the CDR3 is TGCGCCTGCTCACCGGGAGAAGGGACTGAAGCTTTCTTT.

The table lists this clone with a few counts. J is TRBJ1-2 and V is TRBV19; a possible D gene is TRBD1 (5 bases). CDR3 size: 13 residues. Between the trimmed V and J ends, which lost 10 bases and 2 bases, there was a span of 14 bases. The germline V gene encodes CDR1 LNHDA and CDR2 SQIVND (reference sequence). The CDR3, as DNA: TGTGCCATTTCATGGCAGGGAAACTATGGCTACACCTTC. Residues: CAISWQGNYGYTF.

The DNA of the CDR3 is TGTGCCAGTCTCTCTAGCGGTAACACCGGGGAGCTGTTTTTT. It translates to CASLSSGNTGELFF. The chain has TRBV19 and TRBJ2-2, with 7 nucleotides matching TRBD2. The V and J ends lost 8 bases and 2 bases, in that order; junction bases with no gene match: 5. The germline V gene has CDR1 LNHDA and CDR2 SQIVND (reference sequence). The CDR3 extends over 14 amino acids.

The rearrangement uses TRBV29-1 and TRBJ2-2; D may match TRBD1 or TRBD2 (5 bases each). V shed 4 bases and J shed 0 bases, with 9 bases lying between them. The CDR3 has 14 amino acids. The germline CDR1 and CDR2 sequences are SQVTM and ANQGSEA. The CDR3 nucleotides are TGCAGCGTTGGGGACCGCTCGAACACCGGGGAGCTGTTTTTT. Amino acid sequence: CSVGDRSNTGELFF.